Here is one TCR beta chain with its context. The sample originates from a study of blood T cell repertoires in COVID-19. Across the whole study: From T cells, B-cell-depleted T cells, or PBMCs came the material, which was cDNA or gDNA.

Data came from immunoSEQ multiplex PCR; TCRdb stores just in-frame clones and leaves some out. The data contain roughly 180,000 clones, 88% of them singletons. Trimming removed 10 bases from V and 0 bases from J, with 11 bases in between. The CDR3 sequence is 13 residues long. Germline CDR1 and CDR2: SNHLY and FYNNEI. The clonotype originates from a woman under 40 with acute or convalescent COVID-19. The specimen was peripheral blood. The V gene is TRBV2, the J gene TRBJ2-3; D call uncertain. DNA of the CDR3: TGTGCCACCCGACAATCTAGCACAGATACGCAGTATTTT. This sequence encodes CATRQSSTDTQYF.